The 27 T cell receptor beta chains reported below all come from one sample, sequenced in a study of T-cell reconstitution after alpha-beta-depleted transplantation in children. TCRbeta library construction was performed incorporating unique molecular identifiers. TCRdb itself ran the PCR reads through MiXCR, one entry per CDR3 protein. The table records hundreds of thousands of distinct CDR3 sequences, roughly a tenth of them present only once. The material was PBMCs, obtained before TCRalphabeta/CD19-depleted stem cell transplant. All receptors derive from a child aged 2 to 15 with inherited bone marrow failure, due to receive a stem cell transplant.

This clonotype was recorded many times. The chain couples TRBV12-3 or TRBV12-4 to TRBJ2-3, with TRBD2 matching 7 bases. This CDR3 has 13 amino acids. With 9 bases clipped from V and 0 bases from J, the junction kept 3 bases outside the gene matches. The CDR3 is CASNSGSTDTQYF. Here the CDR3 DNA reads TGTGCCAGTAATAGCGGGAGCACAGATACGCAGTATTTT.

This clonotype was observed at least ten times. V gene TRBV5-4 combines with J gene TRBJ2-4, with 7 bases that match TRBD2. This CDR3 comprises 16 residues. CDR1 SGHNT and CDR2 YYREEE come from the germline V gene (reference sequence). After removal of 0 bases from V and 5 bases from J, the junction contained 8 bases not matched to a gene. The CDR3 region has the DNA TGTGCCAGCAGCTTGGACCTAGCGGCCTCGGAAAACATTCAGTACTTC. Protein: CASSLDLAASENIQYF.

The chain is built from TRBV5-4 and TRBJ2-1; 10 nucleotides align to TRBD1. V was clipped by 4 bases and J by 2 bases; unmatched bases: 3. Germline V gene lookup returns CDR1 SGHNT and CDR2 YYREEE (reference sequence). The length of the CDR3 is 15 residues. CDR3 sequence: CASSTGQGAYNEQFF. The DNA for the CDR3 is TGTGCCAGCAGCACTGGACAGGGGGCCTACAATGAGCAGTTCTTC.

V usage is TRBV5-4 and J usage is TRBJ2-1; D is uncertain. The CDR3 is made up of 14 amino acids. From germline, CDR1 is SGHNT and CDR2 YYREEE (reference sequence). V lost 3 bases to trimming and J lost 10 bases, with 17 bases between them. The CDR3 spells CASSSWVGSEEQFF. The CDR3 nucleotides read TGTGCCAGCAGCTCCTGGGTGGGATCGGAAGAGCAGTTCTTC.

There are many counts of this clonotype. The chain uses TRBV27 and TRBJ2-7; D gene ambiguous. The V gene lost 7 bases and the J gene lost 4 bases, with 23 bases spanning the gap. The CDR3 loop spans 16 amino acids. Germline V gene sequence: CDR1 MNHEY, CDR2 SMNVEV (reference sequence). CDR3 loop: CASTVYRAPKGYEQYF. The DNA for the CDR3 is TGTGCCAGCACTGTCTACCGGGCCCCGAAGGGTTACGAGCAGTACTTC.

This chain links TRBV4-1 with TRBJ2-3; 9 bases are shared with TRBD2. V was clipped by 4 bases and J by 4 bases; unmatched bases: 12. The CDR3 loop spans 17 amino acids. Germline-derived CDR1 and CDR2 are MGHRA and YSYEKL. The CDR3 DNA reads as TGCGCCAGCAGCCGCTCCATAGCGGGAGAGGGCGCAGATACGCAGTATTTT. This encodes CASSRSIAGEGADTQYF.

The sample holds many counts of this clonotype. The chain joins TRBV27 to TRBJ1-5; D is undetermined. Germline CDR1 is MNHEY and CDR2 is SMNVEV (reference sequence). There are 14 residues in the CDR3. Trimming took 6 bases from V and 0 from J, leaving 9 bases between them. This CDR3 reads CASRPINSNQPQHF. The CDR3 DNA follows: TGTGCCAGCAGACCGATTAATAGCAATCAGCCCCAGCATTTT.

This clonotype appeared a few times. The chain links TRBV29-1 to TRBJ1-1, with D tentatively TRBD1 (5 bases). The V end was cut by 7 bases, the J end by 11 bases, with 17 bases between. The germline V gene has CDR1 SQVTM and CDR2 ANQGSEA. The CDR3 is made up of 11 amino acids. The CDR3 region has the DNA TGCAGCGGCATTCAGGGAGACCGGGCTTTCTTT. The encoded protein is CSGIQGDRAFF.

This clonotype was observed at least ten times. The chain links TRBV20-1 to TRBJ2-1; D ambiguous. Germline CDR1 DFQATT, CDR2 SNEGSKA (reference sequence). CDR3 size: 14 residues. Trimming removed 0 bases at V and 4 bases at J, with 10 bases between. The CDR3 DNA reads as TGCAGTGCTAGAGATACTACGCGTTACAATGAGCAGTTCTTC. This codes for CSARDTTRYNEQFF.

This chain connects TRBV10-3 to TRBJ2-1; 9 bases agree with TRBD1. From germline, CDR1 is ENHRY and CDR2 SYGVKD. Trimming cost V 8 bases and J 9 bases; bases outside gene matches: 11. The CDR3 has 14 amino acids. The CDR3 DNA reads as TGTGCCATCGGGACAGGGATCTTACAGGGTGAGCAGTTCTTC. Its translation is CAIGTGILQGEQFF.

This clonotype was observed many times. The gene calls are TRBV18 and TRBJ2-5; 9 nucleotides agree with TRBD2. V trimming: 4 bases; J trimming: 5 bases; junction bases outside the gene matches: 5. Germline V gene sequence: CDR1 KGHSH, CDR2 LQKENI. This CDR3 comprises 14 residues. The CDR3 nucleotides read TGTGCCAGCTCACTAGCGGGAGCGAGGGAGACCCAGTACTTC. This codes for CASSLAGARETQYF.

The V and J genes are TRBV7-2 and TRBJ2-7; D remains unclear. V was shortened by 2 bases and J by 2 bases, with 10 bases between the two germline ends. The length of the CDR3 is 14 residues. The germline V gene has CDR1 SGHTA and CDR2 FQGNSA. CDR3 nucleotide sequence: TGTGCCAGCAGCTTATCGAGGAGCCCCTACGAGCAGTACTTC. The encoded protein is CASSLSRSPYEQYF.

This clonotype was detected ten times or more. The chain recombines TRBV5-1 with TRBJ1-2; no definite D call. Germline CDR1 reads SGHRS; CDR2 reads YFSETQ. This CDR3 spans 14 amino acids. V lost 1 base to trimming and J lost 7 bases, with 14 bases between them. This chain's CDR3 is CASSLRVAEPGYTF. CDR3 DNA: TGCGCCAGCAGCTTGAGGGTGGCAGAACCTGGCTACACCTTC.

This clonotype was counted ten times or more. J is TRBJ1-5 and V is TRBV5-5; possible D gene TRBD1, 5 bases. The CDR3 is made up of 16 amino acids. In germline, CDR1 is SGHKS, CDR2 YYEKEE (reference sequence). V shed 3 bases and J shed 7 bases, with 20 bases lying between them. The CDR3 DNA sequence: TGTGCCAGCAGCTACTTCGGGCAGGGAGTAGGGCAGCCCCAGCATTTT. Encoded protein: CASSYFGQGVGQPQHF.

This clonotype has ten or more counts. The CDR3 loop reads CASSLGGPVGYTF. DNA for the CDR3: TGCGCCAGCAGCTTGGGTGGACCCGTAGGCTACACCTTC. The genes are TRBV5-1 and TRBJ1-2, with no clear D. From germline, CDR1 is SGHRS and CDR2 YFSETQ. V lost 0 bases and J 8 bases, leaving 11 bases between the germline ends. The CDR3 extends over 13 amino acids. Combining the CDR3 with reference TRBV5-1 and TRBJ1-2 gives the whole variable domain KAGVTQTPRYLIKTRGQQVTLSCSPISGHRSVSWYQQTPGQGLQFLFEYFSETQRNKGNFPGRFSGRQFSNSRSEMNVSTLELGDSALYLCASSLGGPVGYTFGSGTRLTVV.

At least ten counts were recorded for this clonotype. The chain recombines TRBV7-9 with TRBJ2-5; D is unclear. CDR1 and CDR2 from the germline V gene are SEHNR and FQNEAQ (reference sequence). The CDR3 has 10 residues. V lost 9 bases and J lost 5, with 7 bases in between. This chain's CDR3 is CASGLETQYF. CDR3 sequence (DNA): TGTGCCAGTGGATTGGAGACCCAGTACTTC.

In its sample, this clonotype was seen many times. The CDR3 sequence is CASSFILAGDYTQYF. CDR3 in DNA: TGCGCCAGCAGCTTTATACTAGCGGGAGACTATACGCAGTATTTT. The chain combines TRBV5-1 with TRBJ2-3; TRBD2 aligns across 11 bases. Germline trimming cut 2 bases from V and 7 bases from J; bases unmatched to any gene: 6. This CDR3 is 15 amino acids long. Germline V lookup: CDR1 SGHRS, CDR2 YFSETQ.

This clonotype was detected many times. This rearrangement joins TRBV12-3 or TRBV12-4 to TRBJ2-7; 10 nucleotides agree with TRBD2. Germline trimming cut 5 bases from V and 3 bases from J; bases unmatched to any gene: 4. The CDR3 is made up of 14 amino acids. The CDR3 DNA reads as TGTGCCAGCAGTGCATCTAGCGGGGGCTACGAGCAGTACTTC. It is translated as CASSASSGGYEQYF.

This clonotype was observed many times. This CDR3 reads CASSLLGYQETQYF. In nucleotides, the CDR3 is TGTGCCAGCAGCTTATTGGGGTACCAAGAGACCCAGTACTTC. V usage is TRBV7-8 and J usage is TRBJ2-5, with D hard to call. The CDR3 contains 14 residues. Germline CDR1 and CDR2: SGHVS and FQNEAQ. Trimming took off 2 bases at V and 0 bases at J, with 7 bases between the two ends.

This clonotype appeared a few times. This chain connects TRBV5-5 to TRBJ2-1, with a possible D match to TRBD1 (6 bases). V shed 3 bases and J shed 7 bases, with 11 bases lying between them. The CDR3 sequence is 13 residues long. Per the germline V gene, CDR1 is SGHKS and CDR2 is YYEKEE (reference sequence). The CDR3 nucleotides are TGTGCCAGCAGCTCCTCGGACAGTAATGAGCAGTTCTTC. It is translated as CASSSSDSNEQFF. Full variable domain (outside the CDR3, taken from reference TRBV5-5 and TRBJ2-1): DAGVTQSPTHLIKTRGQQVTLRCSPISGHKSVSWYQQVLGQGPQFIFQYYEKEERGRGNFPDRFSARQFPNYSSELNVNALLLGDSALYLCASSSSDSNEQFFGPGTRLTVL.

This clonotype was detected ten times or more. V is TRBV20-1 and J is TRBJ2-2; no firm D call. Trimming cost V 4 bases and J 1 base, with 7 bases left between them. The CDR3 contains 13 residues. In germline, CDR1 is DFQATT, CDR2 SNEGSKA (reference sequence). The CDR3 nucleotides are TGCAGTGCTATCGACAAGAACACCGGGGAGCTGTTTTTT. Its translation: CSAIDKNTGELFF.

This clonotype was seen ten or more times. This chain links TRBV29-1 with TRBJ2-7; 14 positions agree with TRBD2. Germline loops: CDR1 SQVTM, CDR2 ANQGSEA. Trimming at V came to 4 bases and at J to 6 bases, leaving 8 bases not matched to a gene. The CDR3 is 15 amino acids. The CDR3 sequence is CSVGPLGLAGAEQYF. The CDR3 bases are TGCAGCGTTGGACCATTGGGACTAGCGGGAGCCGAGCAGTACTTC.

This clonotype came up many times. The rearrangement links TRBV29-1 to TRBJ2-1; a possible D gene is TRBD2 (6 bases). V was cut by 5 bases and J by 6 bases, with 14 bases left in between. Per the germline V gene, CDR1 is SQVTM and CDR2 is ANQGSEA. CDR3 length: 13 residues. CDR3 in amino acids: CSVLRLVTNEQFF. CDR3 coding DNA: TGCAGCGTTCTCCGACTAGTAACCAATGAGCAGTTCTTC.

This sequence joins TRBV12-3 or TRBV12-4 and TRBJ2-4, with D tentatively TRBD1 (7 bases). Trimming cost V 6 bases and J 8 bases, with 23 bases left between them. This CDR3 is 16 amino acids long. This CDR3 reads CASSPGTVGGIDIQYF. In DNA form, the CDR3 reads TGTGCCAGCAGCCCTGGGACAGTCGGCGGGATCGACATTCAGTACTTC.

This clonotype has ten or more counts. The chain employs TRBV20-1 and TRBJ1-5; TRBD1 is a possible D gene (6 bases). There are 14 residues in the CDR3. Germline V lookup: CDR1 DFQATT, CDR2 SNEGSKA (reference sequence). V lost 2 bases and J lost 2, with 10 bases in between. CDR3 residues: CSARLGGGNQPQHF. The CDR3 DNA sequence: TGCAGTGCTAGATTGGGGGGCGGCAATCAGCCCCAGCATTTT.

This clonotype showed up many times. The rearrangement joins TRBV3-1 to TRBJ2-7; 7 bases match TRBD2. V was pared by 4 bases and J by 1 base, with 7 bases of the junction left unmatched. Germline lookup yields CDR1 LGHDT and CDR2 YNNKEL (reference sequence). The CDR3 totals 15 residues. The chain's CDR3 is CASSPLSGGSYEQYF. The CDR3 nucleotides read TGTGCCAGCAGCCCGTTGTCGGGGGGTTCCTACGAGCAGTACTTC.

The chain couples TRBV29-1 to TRBJ2-1, with D uncertain. Trimming pared 5 bases from V and 0 bases from J, leaving 2 bases between. In germline, CDR1 is SQVTM, CDR2 ANQGSEA. The CDR3 runs 11 residues. The CDR3 spells CSVSSYNEQFF. In nucleotides, the CDR3 is TGCAGCGTTTCCTCCTACAATGAGCAGTTCTTC.